This is a list of T cell receptor beta chains from one sample in a study of blood T cell repertoires in COVID-19. Method: immunoSEQ multiplex PCR; TCRdb's copy keeps in-frame clones and lacks some. The profile covers around 200,000 clones, with around 83% appearing a single time and roughly 7.3% taken by the ten largest. What was sequenced was peripheral blood. All receptors derive from a woman over 75 in a cohort sampled during active or convalescent COVID-19. Each CDR3 is given with its conserved first and last residue. Fields, in order: clone size, D gene, J gene, V gene, CDR3 protein, CDR3 DNA. A D gene is named only where the DNA matches it firmly. Expanded clones get a size class; other rows say once, few or many, or leave the size out.

>.|.|TRBJ2-3|TRBV30
CAWTTGGDTQYF
TGTGCCTGGACCACAGGAGGGGATACGCAGTATTTT
>once|.|TRBJ2-3|TRBV11-3
CASSLTRVHTDTQYF
TGTGCCAGCAGCTTAACCAGGGTCCACACAGATACGCAGTATTTT
>.|TRBD2|TRBJ2-3|TRBV10-3
CATRPSGGDTDTQYF
TGTGCCACAAGGCCTAGCGGGGGGGACACAGATACGCAGTATTTT
>.|.|TRBJ1-1|TRBV6-1
CASSEKYMNTEAFF
TGTGCCAGCAGTGAAAAATACATGAACACTGAAGCTTTCTTT
>once|TRBD1|TRBJ1-2|TRBV10-2
CASSESSGGLYGYTF
TGCGCCAGCAGTGAGTCCTCAGGGGGCCTCTATGGCTACACCTTC
>.|.|TRBJ1-2|TRBV29-1
CSVTPQALSYGYTF
TGCAGCGTTACTCCTCAGGCCCTAAGCTATGGCTACACCTTC
>.|.|TRBJ2-1|TRBV12-3/TRBV12-4
CASSLQARNEQFF
TGTGCCAGCAGTTTACAAGCGCGTAATGAGCAGTTCTTC
>.|.|TRBJ2-1|TRBV3-1/TRBV3-2
CASSQDIELNEQFF
TGTGCCAGCAGCCAAGATATTGAGCTCAATGAGCAGTTCTTC
>.|.|TRBJ1-1|TRBV18
CASSPVAQGTEAFF
TGTGCCAGCTCACCGGTCGCCCAGGGCACTGAAGCTTTCTTT
>.|.|TRBJ1-4|TRBV27
CASSTYRDTNEKLFF
TGTGCCAGCAGTACTTACAGGGATACTAATGAAAAACTGTTTTTT